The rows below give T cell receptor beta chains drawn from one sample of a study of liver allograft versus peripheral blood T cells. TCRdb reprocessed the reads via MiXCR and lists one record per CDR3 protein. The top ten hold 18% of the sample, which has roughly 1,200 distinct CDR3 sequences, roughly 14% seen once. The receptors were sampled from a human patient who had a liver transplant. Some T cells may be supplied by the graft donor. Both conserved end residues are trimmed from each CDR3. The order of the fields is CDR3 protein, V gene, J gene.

CDR3aa: ASRLSSGNTIY
v_gene: TRBV12-3/TRBV12-4
j_gene: TRBJ1-3

CDR3aa: ASSSRGGQGIGTEAF
v_gene: TRBV27
j_gene: TRBJ1-1

CDR3aa: ASSWSTAGELF
v_gene: TRBV27
j_gene: TRBJ2-2

CDR3aa: ASSEGGQTYGYT
v_gene: TRBV6-1
j_gene: TRBJ1-2

CDR3aa: ASSLDRIYNSPLH
v_gene: TRBV7-2
j_gene: TRBJ1-6

CDR3aa: ASSPRASGSGEQF
v_gene: TRBV18
j_gene: TRBJ2-1

CDR3aa: ASSPVSGTGSSGANVLT
v_gene: TRBV18
j_gene: TRBJ2-6

CDR3aa: ASSLNPGGRTEAF
v_gene: TRBV7-2
j_gene: TRBJ1-1

CDR3aa: ACSPGQGLASTNEKLF
v_gene: TRBV30
j_gene: TRBJ1-4

CDR3aa: ASSPTGQGNTEAF
v_gene: TRBV14
j_gene: TRBJ1-1

CDR3aa: ASSAQNYGYT
v_gene: TRBV6-1
j_gene: TRBJ1-2

CDR3aa: ASSFTLREADEQF
v_gene: TRBV6-2/TRBV6-3
j_gene: TRBJ2-1

CDR3aa: ASRLDRGSGNTIY
v_gene: TRBV12-3/TRBV12-4
j_gene: TRBJ1-3

CDR3aa: ASGSGLAGGINGQY
v_gene: TRBV28
j_gene: TRBJ2-7

CDR3aa: ASSLLFTSGVELF
v_gene: TRBV7-2
j_gene: TRBJ2-2

CDR3aa: ASGKSVFATNEKLF
v_gene: TRBV6-1
j_gene: TRBJ1-4

CDR3aa: ASSEDSYGYT
v_gene: TRBV19
j_gene: TRBJ1-2

CDR3aa: ASRDRRHRGAV
v_gene: TRBV6-6
j_gene: TRBJ2-2

CDR3aa: ASSRQGSIGTEAF
v_gene: TRBV28
j_gene: TRBJ1-1

CDR3aa: AWSVTGYEQY
v_gene: TRBV30
j_gene: TRBJ2-7

CDR3aa: ASSPGRQWEQY
v_gene: TRBV18
j_gene: TRBJ2-7

CDR3aa: ASSSKRGGRNQPQH
v_gene: TRBV11-3
j_gene: TRBJ1-5

CDR3aa: ASSFPYNEQF
v_gene: TRBV28
j_gene: TRBJ2-1

CDR3aa: ASSVTSGSGTGELF
v_gene: TRBV9
j_gene: TRBJ2-2

CDR3aa: ASSPTGQSYEQY
v_gene: TRBV18
j_gene: TRBJ2-7

CDR3aa: ASSWTGGLNTEAF
v_gene: TRBV5-6
j_gene: TRBJ1-1

CDR3aa: AIGAGQGAIGYGYT
v_gene: TRBV10-3
j_gene: TRBJ1-2

CDR3aa: ASSRLRNEQF
v_gene: TRBV7-2
j_gene: TRBJ2-1

CDR3aa: ASSLDRTRNTEAF
v_gene: TRBV5-4
j_gene: TRBJ1-1

CDR3aa: ASSRQGYTEAF
v_gene: TRBV18
j_gene: TRBJ1-1

CDR3aa: ASSPEVHLSRNYGYT
v_gene: TRBV18
j_gene: TRBJ1-2

CDR3aa: ASSPDRGTDTQY
v_gene: TRBV11-2
j_gene: TRBJ2-3

CDR3aa: SARGRQRVGLTQY
v_gene: TRBV20-1
j_gene: TRBJ2-5

CDR3aa: SASRTNEKLF
v_gene: TRBV20-1
j_gene: TRBJ1-4

CDR3aa: ASTLRGVWTGELF
v_gene: TRBV7-2
j_gene: TRBJ2-2

CDR3aa: SARAHPGQGTSPLH
v_gene: TRBV20-1
j_gene: TRBJ1-6

CDR3aa: AAARRGTDSNQPQH
v_gene: TRBV6-1
j_gene: TRBJ1-5

CDR3aa: AIGVGQGNNEQF
v_gene: TRBV10-3
j_gene: TRBJ2-1

CDR3aa: ASSWTSGSSPLH
v_gene: TRBV28
j_gene: TRBJ1-6

CDR3aa: ASNYLAGGESPLQ
v_gene: TRBV6-6
j_gene: TRBJ1-6

CDR3aa: ASSEGRGRGNQPQH
v_gene: TRBV6-1
j_gene: TRBJ1-5

CDR3aa: ASSSGQARSSYEQY
v_gene: TRBV7-9
j_gene: TRBJ2-7

CDR3aa: ASSTFPRGRYNEQF
v_gene: TRBV7-2
j_gene: TRBJ2-1

CDR3aa: ASEGMANTEAF
v_gene: TRBV25-1
j_gene: TRBJ1-1

CDR3aa: ASSPSEGSGNTIY
v_gene: TRBV18
j_gene: TRBJ1-3

CDR3aa: ASSNRASAEAF
v_gene: TRBV18
j_gene: TRBJ1-1

CDR3aa: ANRFGTGELF
v_gene: TRBV12-3/TRBV12-4
j_gene: TRBJ2-2

CDR3aa: ATSRDGTVSGNTIY
v_gene: TRBV15
j_gene: TRBJ1-3

CDR3aa: ASNPPGTRNTEAF
v_gene: TRBV6-5
j_gene: TRBJ1-1

CDR3aa: ASSQGSGNTIY
v_gene: TRBV9
j_gene: TRBJ1-3

CDR3aa: ASSFVLVQDLYGYT
v_gene: TRBV28
j_gene: TRBJ1-2

CDR3aa: SARWGDWSSGSRKETQY
v_gene: TRBV20-1
j_gene: TRBJ2-5

CDR3aa: AWSVQGYTEAF
v_gene: TRBV30
j_gene: TRBJ1-1

CDR3aa: AISVTGDGVEQY
v_gene: TRBV10-3
j_gene: TRBJ2-7

CDR3aa: AISESSRLNTEAF
v_gene: TRBV10-3
j_gene: TRBJ1-1

CDR3aa: ASSPLGHYGYT
v_gene: TRBV18
j_gene: TRBJ1-2

CDR3aa: SAPTSHHRTDTQY
v_gene: TRBV20-1
j_gene: TRBJ2-3